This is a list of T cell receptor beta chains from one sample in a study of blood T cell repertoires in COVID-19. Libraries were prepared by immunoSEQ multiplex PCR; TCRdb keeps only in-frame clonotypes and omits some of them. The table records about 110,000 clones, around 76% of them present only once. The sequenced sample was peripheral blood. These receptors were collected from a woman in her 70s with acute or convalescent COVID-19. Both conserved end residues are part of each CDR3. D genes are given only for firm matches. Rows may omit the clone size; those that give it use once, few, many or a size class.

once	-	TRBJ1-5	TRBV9	CASSVGQGSNQPQHF	TGTGCCAGCAGCGTAGGGCAGGGGAGCAATCAGCCCCAGCATTTT
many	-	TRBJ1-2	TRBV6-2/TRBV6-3	CASSSGGGYTF	TGTGCCAGCAGTTCCGGAGGGGGCTACACCTTC
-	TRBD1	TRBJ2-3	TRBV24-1	CATSDLVQGADTQYF	TGTGCCACCAGTGATTTGGTACAGGGGGCAGATACGCAGTATTTT
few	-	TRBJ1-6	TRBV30	CAWRAGVGVSPLHF	TGTGCCTGGAGGGCCGGGGTGGGTGTCTCACCCCTCCACTTT
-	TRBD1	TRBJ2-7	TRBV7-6	CASSLAGTGGYEQYF	TGTGCCAGCAGCTTAGCTGGGACAGGGGGATACGAGCAGTACTTC
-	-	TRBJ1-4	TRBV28	CASSPRLSNEKLFF	TGTGCCAGCAGTCCTCGACTGAGTAATGAAAAACTGTTTTTT
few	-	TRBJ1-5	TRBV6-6	CASSYAKHTPEAQHF	TGTGCCAGCAGTTACGCCAAACACACACCGGAGGCCCAGCATTTT
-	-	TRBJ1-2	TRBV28	CASSLPLTTEGYTF	TGTGCCAGCAGTTTACCCTTGACAACAGAGGGCTACACCTTC
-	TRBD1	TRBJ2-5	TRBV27	CASMSRDRVNLETQYF	TGTGCCAGCATGAGCCGAGACAGGGTGAATCTCGAGACCCAGTACTTC
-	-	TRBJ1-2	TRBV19	CATAGVRGLGGYTF	TGTGCCACTGCTGGGGTCAGGGGCTTAGGCGGCTACACCTTC
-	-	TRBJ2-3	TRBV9	CASSPRRGSDTQYF	TGTGCCAGCAGCCCACGGCGGGGATCAGATACGCAGTATTTT
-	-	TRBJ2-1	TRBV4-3	CASSQQVIRNEQFF	TGCGCCAGCAGCCAGCAGGTAATTCGTAATGAGCAGTTCTTC
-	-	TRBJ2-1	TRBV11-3	CASSLGGLEYNEQFF	TGTGCCAGCAGCTTAGGCGGATTAGAATACAATGAGCAGTTCTTC
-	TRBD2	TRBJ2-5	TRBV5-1	CASSPTSGGQETQYF	TGCGCCAGCAGCCCGACTAGCGGGGGGCAAGAGACCCAGTACTTC
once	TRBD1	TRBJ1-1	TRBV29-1	CSVKSDRVVHTEAFF	TGCAGCGTTAAAAGCGACAGGGTGGTGCACACTGAAGCTTTCTTT
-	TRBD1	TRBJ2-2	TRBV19	CASETDRGIDTGELFF	TGTGCCAGTGAAACGGACAGGGGAATCGACACCGGGGAGCTGTTTTTT
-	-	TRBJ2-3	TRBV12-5	CASGLRGGPTDTQYF	TGTGCTAGTGGTTTGAGGGGGGGACCGACAGATACGCAGTATTTT
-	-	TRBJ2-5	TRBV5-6	CASSLGQQETQYF	TGTGCCAGCAGCTTGGGACAGCAAGAGACCCAGTACTTC
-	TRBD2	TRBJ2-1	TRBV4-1	CASSTWGGVATYNEQFF	TGCGCCAGCAGCACATGGGGGGGGGTAGCTACCTACAATGAGCAGTTCTTC
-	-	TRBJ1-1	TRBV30	CAWSVPTHRAAAFF	TGTGCCTGGAGTGTCCCGACCCACAGGGCGGCCGCTTTCTTT
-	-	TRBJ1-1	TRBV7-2	CASSVRTDTEAFF	TGTGCCAGCAGCGTGCGGACTGACACTGAAGCTTTCTTT
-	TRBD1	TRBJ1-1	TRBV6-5	CASSRQGGGPEAFF	TGTGCCAGCAGCAGACAGGGCGGCGGACCTGAAGCTTTCTTT
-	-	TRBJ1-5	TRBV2	CASSEALMGHTNQPQHF	TGTGCCAGCAGTGAAGCGCTTATGGGGCATACCAATCAGCCCCAGCATTTT
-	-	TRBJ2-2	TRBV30	CAWSVNAGANTGELFF	TGTGCCTGGAGTGTAAACGCGGGGGCAAACACCGGGGAGCTGTTTTTT
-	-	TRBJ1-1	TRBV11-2	CASRIRNGYTEAFF	TGTGCCAGCAGGATCAGGAACGGATATACTGAAGCTTTCTTT
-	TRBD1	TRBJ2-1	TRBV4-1	CASSQDATGGYNEQFF	TGCGCCAGCAGCCAAGACGCGACAGGGGGCTACAATGAGCAGTTCTTC